The T cell receptor (beta chain) described here comes from a study of shared clonotypes between healthy human individuals. Study findings and constraints: Generally, naive subsets came out with larger estimated richness than memory subsets. Sequencing depth was predicted to influence how clonotypes are shared among donors.

CDR1 and CDR2 from the germline V gene are KGHSH and LQKENI. CDR3 size: 15 residues. Trimming cost V 3 bases and J 7 bases; bases outside gene matches: 9. Comments on this clone: What it recognizes is unknown.

Sorted-subset replicate PCRs used 150 to 200 ng of genomic DNA. This amount corresponded to 30,000 to 35,000 T cell genomes. Some clones are missing from TCRdb's copy, which holds only in-frame ones; the method was immunoSEQ multiplex PCR. The sample lists roughly 1.5 million clones, approximately 98% occurring once. The CD4+ fraction was divided into a CD45RA+ naive subset and a CD45RA-negative memory subset. This TCR came from a man younger than 40 in good health. Sequencing was done on a sample of naive CD4+ T cells sorted from blood. The subset is: CD45RA+ positively selected. The chain couples TRBV18 to TRBJ2-1, with 7 bases that match TRBD1. The CDR3 is CASSPTAQGENEQFF. CDR3 nucleotide sequence: TGTGCCAGCTCACCTACCGCGCAGGGGGAAAATGAGCAGTTCTTC.